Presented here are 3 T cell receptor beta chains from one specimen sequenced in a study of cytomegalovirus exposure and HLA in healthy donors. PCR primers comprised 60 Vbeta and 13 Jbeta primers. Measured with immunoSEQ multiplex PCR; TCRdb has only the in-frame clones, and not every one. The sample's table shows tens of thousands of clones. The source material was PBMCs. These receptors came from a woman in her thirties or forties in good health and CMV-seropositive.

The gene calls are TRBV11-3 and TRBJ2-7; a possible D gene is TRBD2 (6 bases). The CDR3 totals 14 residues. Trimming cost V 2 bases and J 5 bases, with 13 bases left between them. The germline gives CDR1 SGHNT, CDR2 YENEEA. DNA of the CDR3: TGTGCCAGCAGCTTATCCGGGAGTATCGACGAGCAGTACTTC. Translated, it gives CASSLSGSIDEQYF. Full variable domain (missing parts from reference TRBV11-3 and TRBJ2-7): EAGVVQSPRYKIIEKKQPVAFWCNPISGHNTLYWYLQNLGQGPELLIRYENEEAVDDSQLPKDRFSAERLKGVDSTLKIQPAELGDSAVYLCASSLSGSIDEQYFGPGTRLTVT.

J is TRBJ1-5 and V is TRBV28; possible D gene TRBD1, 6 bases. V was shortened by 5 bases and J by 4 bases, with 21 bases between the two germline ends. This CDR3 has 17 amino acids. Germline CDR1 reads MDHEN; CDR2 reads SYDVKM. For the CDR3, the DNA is TGTGCCAGCAGTCAACCACACCTCGGGGGGCCGAATCAGCCCCAGCATTTT. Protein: CASSQPHLGGPNQPQHF.

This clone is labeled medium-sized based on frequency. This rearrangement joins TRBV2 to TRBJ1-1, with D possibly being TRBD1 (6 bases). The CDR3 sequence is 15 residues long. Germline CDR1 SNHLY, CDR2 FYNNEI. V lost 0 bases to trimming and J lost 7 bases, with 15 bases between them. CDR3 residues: CASSEAPRGMGEAFF. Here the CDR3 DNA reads TGTGCCAGCAGTGAAGCCCCCAGGGGAATGGGTGAAGCTTTCTTT.